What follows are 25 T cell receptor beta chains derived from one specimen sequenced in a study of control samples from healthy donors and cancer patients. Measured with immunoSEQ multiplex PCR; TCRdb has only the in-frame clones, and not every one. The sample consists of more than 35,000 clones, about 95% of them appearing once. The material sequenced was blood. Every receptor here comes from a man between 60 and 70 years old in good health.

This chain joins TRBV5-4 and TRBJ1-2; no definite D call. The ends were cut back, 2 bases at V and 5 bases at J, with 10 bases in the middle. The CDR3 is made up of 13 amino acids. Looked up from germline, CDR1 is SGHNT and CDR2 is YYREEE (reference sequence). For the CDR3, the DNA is TGTGCCAGCAGCTTCGACTTGAGGTATGGCTACACCTTC. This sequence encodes CASSFDLRYGYTF.

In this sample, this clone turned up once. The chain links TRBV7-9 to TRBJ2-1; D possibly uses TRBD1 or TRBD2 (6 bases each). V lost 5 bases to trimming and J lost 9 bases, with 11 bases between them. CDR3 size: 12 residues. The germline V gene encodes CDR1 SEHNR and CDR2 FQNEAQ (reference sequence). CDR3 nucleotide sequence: TGTGCCAGCAGCAAGGGGGGAGTTGAGCAGTTCTTC. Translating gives CASSKGGVEQFF.

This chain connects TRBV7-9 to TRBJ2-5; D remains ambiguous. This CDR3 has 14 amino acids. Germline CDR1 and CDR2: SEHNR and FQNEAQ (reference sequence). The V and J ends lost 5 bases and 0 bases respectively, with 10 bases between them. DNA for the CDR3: TGTGCCAGCAGCCTTGCGGAGTACCAAGAGACCCAGTACTTC. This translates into CASSLAEYQETQYF.

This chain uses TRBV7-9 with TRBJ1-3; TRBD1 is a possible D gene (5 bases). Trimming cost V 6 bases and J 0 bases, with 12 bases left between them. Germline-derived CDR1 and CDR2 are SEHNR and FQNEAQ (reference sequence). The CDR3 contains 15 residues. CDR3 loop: CASSYRGYSGNTIYF. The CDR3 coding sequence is TGTGCCAGCAGTTACCGGGGCTACTCTGGAAACACCATATATTTT.

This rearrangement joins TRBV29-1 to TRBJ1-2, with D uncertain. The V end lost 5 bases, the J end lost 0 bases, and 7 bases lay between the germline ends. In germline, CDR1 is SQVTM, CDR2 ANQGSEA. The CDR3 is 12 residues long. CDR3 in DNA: TGCAGCGTTCGGCAGTCTAACTATGGCTACACCTTC. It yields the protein CSVRQSNYGYTF.

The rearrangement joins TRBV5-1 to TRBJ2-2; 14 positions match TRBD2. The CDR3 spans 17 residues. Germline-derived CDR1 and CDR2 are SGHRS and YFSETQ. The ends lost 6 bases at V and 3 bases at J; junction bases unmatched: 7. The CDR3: CASMRLAGGLHTGELFF. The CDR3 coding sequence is TGCGCCAGCATGCGACTAGCGGGAGGGCTTCACACCGGGGAGCTGTTTTTT. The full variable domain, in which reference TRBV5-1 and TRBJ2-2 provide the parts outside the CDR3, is KAGVTQTPRYLIKTRGQQVTLSCSPISGHRSVSWYQQTPGQGLQFLFEYFSETQRNKGNFPGRFSGRQFSNSRSEMNVSTLELGDSALYLCASMRLAGGLHTGELFFGEGSRLTVL.

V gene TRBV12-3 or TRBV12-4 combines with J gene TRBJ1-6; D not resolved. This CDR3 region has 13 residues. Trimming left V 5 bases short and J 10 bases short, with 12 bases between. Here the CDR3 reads CASSTLGGSPLHF. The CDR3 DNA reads TGTGCCAGCAGTACTCTAGGAGGGTCACCCCTCCACTTT.

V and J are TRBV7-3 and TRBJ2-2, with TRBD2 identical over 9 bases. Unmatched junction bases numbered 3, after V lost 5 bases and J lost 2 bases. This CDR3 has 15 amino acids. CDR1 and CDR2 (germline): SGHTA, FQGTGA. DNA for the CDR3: TGTGCCAGCAGCCGTAGCGGGAGCAACACCGGGGAGCTGTTTTTT. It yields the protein CASSRSGSNTGELFF.

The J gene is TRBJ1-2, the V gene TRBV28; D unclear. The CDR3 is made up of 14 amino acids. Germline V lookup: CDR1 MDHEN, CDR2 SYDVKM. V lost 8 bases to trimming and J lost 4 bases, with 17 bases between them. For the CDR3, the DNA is TGTGCCAGCTTGCGGCCTCACCCGGGCTATGGCTACACCTTC. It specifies CASLRPHPGYGYTF.

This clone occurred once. CDR3 coding DNA: TGTGCCAGCAGTTTAGTGGGGGCAGTAAATTCACCCCTCCACTTT. This codes for CASSLVGAVNSPLHF. The chain carries TRBV28 and TRBJ1-6; the D gene is possibly TRBD1 (6 bases). V gave up 2 bases and J gave up 7 bases, with 12 bases separating them. The length of the CDR3 is 15 residues. Germline V CDR1 and CDR2: MDHEN, SYDVKM. The variable domain in full, completed from reference TRBV28 and TRBJ1-6, reads DVKVTQSSRYLVKRTGEKVFLECVQDMDHENMFWYRQDPGLGLRLIYFSYDVKMKEKGDIPEGYSVSREKKERFSLILESASTNQTSMYLCASSLVGAVNSPLHFGNGTRLTVT.

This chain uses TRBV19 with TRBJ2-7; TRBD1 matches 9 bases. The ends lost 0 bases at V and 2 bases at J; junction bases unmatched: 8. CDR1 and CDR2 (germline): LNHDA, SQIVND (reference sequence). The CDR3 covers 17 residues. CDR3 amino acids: CASSIEGQGQGPYEQYF. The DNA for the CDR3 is TGTGCCAGTAGTATAGAGGGCCAGGGACAGGGTCCCTACGAGCAGTACTTC. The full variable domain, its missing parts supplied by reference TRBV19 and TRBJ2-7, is DGGITQSPKYLFRKEGQNVTLSCEQNLNHDAMYWYRQDPGQGLRLIYYSQIVNDFQKGDIAEGYSVSREKKESFPLTVTSAQKNPTAFYLCASSIEGQGQGPYEQYFGPGTRLTVT.

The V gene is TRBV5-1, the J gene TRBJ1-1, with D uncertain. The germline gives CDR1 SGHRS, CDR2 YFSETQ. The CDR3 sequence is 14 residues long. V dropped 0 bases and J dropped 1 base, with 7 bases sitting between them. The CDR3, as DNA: TGCGCCAGCAGCTTGGTTACGGCGAACACTGAAGCTTTCTTT. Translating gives CASSLVTANTEAFF. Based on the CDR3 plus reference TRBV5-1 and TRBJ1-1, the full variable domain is KAGVTQTPRYLIKTRGQQVTLSCSPISGHRSVSWYQQTPGQGLQFLFEYFSETQRNKGNFPGRFSGRQFSNSRSEMNVSTLELGDSALYLCASSLVTANTEAFFGQGTRLTVV.

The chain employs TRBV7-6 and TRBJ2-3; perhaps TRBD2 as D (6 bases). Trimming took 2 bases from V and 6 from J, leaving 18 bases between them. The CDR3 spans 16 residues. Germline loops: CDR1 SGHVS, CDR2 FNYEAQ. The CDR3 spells CASSLSGLPSQDTQYF. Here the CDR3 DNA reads TGTGCCAGCAGCTTAAGCGGGCTCCCATCGCAGGATACGCAGTATTTT.

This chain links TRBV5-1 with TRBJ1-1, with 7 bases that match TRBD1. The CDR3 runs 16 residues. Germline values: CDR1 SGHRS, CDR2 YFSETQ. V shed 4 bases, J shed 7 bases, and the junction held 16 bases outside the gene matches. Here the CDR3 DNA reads TGCGCCAGCAGCGGGAGGGACAGTTTTTTCTCGGTTGAAGCTTTCTTT. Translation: CASSGRDSFFSVEAFF.

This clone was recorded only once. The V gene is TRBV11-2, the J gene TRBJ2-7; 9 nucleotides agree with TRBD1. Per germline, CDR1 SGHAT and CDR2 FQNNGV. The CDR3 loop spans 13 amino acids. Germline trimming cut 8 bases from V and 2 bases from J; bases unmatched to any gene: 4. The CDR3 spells CASGTGSTYEQYF. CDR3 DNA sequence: TGTGCCAGCGGGACAGGGAGTACCTACGAGCAGTACTTC.

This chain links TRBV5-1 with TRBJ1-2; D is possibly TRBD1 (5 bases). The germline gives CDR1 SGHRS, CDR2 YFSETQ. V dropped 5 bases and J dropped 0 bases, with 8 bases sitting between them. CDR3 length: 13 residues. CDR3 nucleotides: TGCGCCAGCAGTCTGACAGCTAACTATGGCTACACCTTC. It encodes CASSLTANYGYTF.

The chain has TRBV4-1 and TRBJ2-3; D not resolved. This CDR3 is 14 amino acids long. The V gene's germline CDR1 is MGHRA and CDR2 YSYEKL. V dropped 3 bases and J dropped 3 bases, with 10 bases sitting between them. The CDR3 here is CASSQAFHTDTQYF. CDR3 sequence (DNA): TGCGCCAGCAGCCAGGCGTTCCATACAGATACGCAGTATTTT.

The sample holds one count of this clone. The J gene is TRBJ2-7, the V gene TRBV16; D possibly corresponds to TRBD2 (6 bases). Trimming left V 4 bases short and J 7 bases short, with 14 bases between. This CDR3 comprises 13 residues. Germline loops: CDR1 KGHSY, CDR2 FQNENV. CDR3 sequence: CASSPGTLGEQYF. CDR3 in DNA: TGTGCCAGCAGCCCCGGGACTCTGGGGGAGCAGTACTTC. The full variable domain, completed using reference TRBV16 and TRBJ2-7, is GEEVAQTPKHLVRGEGQKAKLYCAPIKGHSYVFWYQQVLKNEFKFLISFQNENVFDETGMPKERFSAKCLPNSPCSLEIQATKLEDSAVYFCASSPGTLGEQYFGPGTRLTVT.

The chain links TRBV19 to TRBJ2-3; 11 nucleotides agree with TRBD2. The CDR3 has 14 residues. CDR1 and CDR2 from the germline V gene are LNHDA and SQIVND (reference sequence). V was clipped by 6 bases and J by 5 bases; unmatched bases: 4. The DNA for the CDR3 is TGTGCCAGTAGGCTAGCGGGAGGTGGAGATACGCAGTATTTT. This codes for CASRLAGGGDTQYF.

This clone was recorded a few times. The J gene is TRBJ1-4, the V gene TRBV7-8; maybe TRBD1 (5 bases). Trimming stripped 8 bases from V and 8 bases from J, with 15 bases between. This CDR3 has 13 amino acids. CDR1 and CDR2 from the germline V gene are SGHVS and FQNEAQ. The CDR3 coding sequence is TGTGCCAGCTTTCGGGGCGCCCGGGAAAAACTGTTTTTT. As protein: CASFRGAREKLFF.

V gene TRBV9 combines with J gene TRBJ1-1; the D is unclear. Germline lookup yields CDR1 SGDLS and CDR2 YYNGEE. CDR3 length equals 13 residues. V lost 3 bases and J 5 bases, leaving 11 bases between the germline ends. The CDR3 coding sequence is TGTGCCAGCAGCGAAGGCATCTGGACTGAAGCTTTCTTT. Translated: CASSEGIWTEAFF.

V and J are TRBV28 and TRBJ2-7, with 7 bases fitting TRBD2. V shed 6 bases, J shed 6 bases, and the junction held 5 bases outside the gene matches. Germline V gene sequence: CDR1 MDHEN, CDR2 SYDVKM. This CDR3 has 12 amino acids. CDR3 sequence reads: CASRPGLSEQYF. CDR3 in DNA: TGTGCCAGCAGACCGGGACTATCCGAGCAGTACTTC.

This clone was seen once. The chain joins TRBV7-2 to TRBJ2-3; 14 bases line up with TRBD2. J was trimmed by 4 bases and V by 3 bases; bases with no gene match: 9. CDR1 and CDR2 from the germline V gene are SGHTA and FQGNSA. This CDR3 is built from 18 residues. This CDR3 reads CASSFGGLAGVLADTQYF. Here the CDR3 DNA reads TGTGCCAGCAGCTTCGGGGGACTAGCGGGAGTATTGGCAGATACGCAGTATTTT.

CDR3 in amino acids: CASSQGMELGSYEQYF. For the CDR3, the DNA is TGTGCCAGCAGCCAAGGAATGGAACTAGGGAGCTACGAGCAGTACTTC. The chain has TRBV4-2 and TRBJ2-7; D is possibly TRBD2 (5 bases). This CDR3 has 16 amino acids. V shed 1 base and J shed 3 bases, with 16 bases lying between them. Germline V lookup: CDR1 LGHNA, CDR2 YNFKEQ.

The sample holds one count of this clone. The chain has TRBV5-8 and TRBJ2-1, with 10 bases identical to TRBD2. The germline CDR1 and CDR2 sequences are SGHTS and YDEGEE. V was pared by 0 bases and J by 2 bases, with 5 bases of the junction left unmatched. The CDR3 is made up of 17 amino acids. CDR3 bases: TGTGCCAGCAGCTTGGAGACTAGCGGGCGCACCTACAATGAGCAGTTCTTC. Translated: CASSLETSGRTYNEQFF.